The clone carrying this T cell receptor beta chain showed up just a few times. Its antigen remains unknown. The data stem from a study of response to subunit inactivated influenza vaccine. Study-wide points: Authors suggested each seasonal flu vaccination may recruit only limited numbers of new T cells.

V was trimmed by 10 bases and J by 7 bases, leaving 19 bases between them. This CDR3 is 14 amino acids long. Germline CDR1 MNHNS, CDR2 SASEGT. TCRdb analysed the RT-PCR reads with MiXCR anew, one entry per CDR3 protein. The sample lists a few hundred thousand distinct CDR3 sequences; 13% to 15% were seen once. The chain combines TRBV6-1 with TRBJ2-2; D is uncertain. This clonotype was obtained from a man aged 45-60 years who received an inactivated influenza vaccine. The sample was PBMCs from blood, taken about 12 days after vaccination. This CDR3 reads CAIRSQASSGELFF. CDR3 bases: TGTGCCATCCGAAGTCAGGCCAGCAGCGGGGAGCTGTTTTTT.